This T cell receptor beta chain stems from a study of blood T cell repertoires in COVID-19. About the research overall: Italy, Spain and the United States were the sources of the convalescent and acute COVID-19 samples.

Assay: immunoSEQ multiplex PCR; the TCRdb copy retains only in-frame clones and omits some. Here the sample spans tens of thousands of clones, around nine tenths being singletons. CDR3 length: 15 amino acids. Per the germline V gene, CDR1 is SGHDT and CDR2 is YYEEEE. V trimming: 1 base; J trimming: 4 bases; junction bases outside the gene matches: 7. Specimen: peripheral blood. This clonotype was obtained from a man aged 45 to 65 with acute or convalescent COVID-19. V gene TRBV5-6 combines with J gene TRBJ1-1; 7 bases align to TRBD1. The CDR3 nucleotides are TGTGCCAGCAGCTTGTGGGGCAGGGGGTTCACTGAAGCTTTCTTT. Its protein product is CASSLWGRGFTEAFF.